The present T cell receptor beta chain was sequenced within a study of early T cells in non-severe SARS-CoV-2 infection. Each CDR3 protein gets one entry after TCRdb re-called the 5' RACE reads with MiXCR. The data show under 85,000 distinct CDR3 sequences, about 5% seen once. V was trimmed by 4 bases and J by 2 bases, leaving 5 bases between them. The CDR3 loop spans 11 amino acids. The germline V gene has CDR1 GTSNPN and CDR2 SVGIG (reference sequence). The J gene is TRBJ1-2, the V gene TRBV30; D uncertain. This clonotype originated in an adult who was a healthcare worker with PCR-confirmed SARS-CoV-2 infection or an uninfected control (not recorded which). The sequenced sample was whole blood, obtained at baseline. CDR3 protein: CAWTRNYGYTF. CDR3 bases: TGTGCCTGGACAAGGAACTATGGCTACACCTTC.